Listed below are T cell receptor beta chains from one sample, sequenced in a study of cytomegalovirus exposure and HLA in healthy donors. Repertoires were generated with immunoSEQ multiplex PCR, while TCRdb's copy carries only in-frame clones and drops some. The sample carries about 160,000 clones, 80% recorded once. The material sequenced was PBMCs. The receptor source for this set is a man in his thirties or forties in good health and CMV-seronegative. The conserved cysteine and the conserved F or W are not part of the CDR3 here.

TRBV28	ASSLLATITGSRANVLT
TRBV5-1	ASSLLGDTQY
TRBV7-3	ASSLGGARTEAF
TRBV5-4	ASSLNPTGSNQPQH
TRBV13	ASSARQGQPQH
TRBV27	ASSSPGTPGNTIY
TRBV5-8	ASSLPPGGGAPGEQF
TRBV5-1	ASSLLGGDTGELF
TRBV4-1	ASSQVGKGNYGYT
TRBV7-2	ASSRVRDINQPQH
TRBV27	ASSFTGVNTEAF
TRBV29-1	SVGPTGGDTQY